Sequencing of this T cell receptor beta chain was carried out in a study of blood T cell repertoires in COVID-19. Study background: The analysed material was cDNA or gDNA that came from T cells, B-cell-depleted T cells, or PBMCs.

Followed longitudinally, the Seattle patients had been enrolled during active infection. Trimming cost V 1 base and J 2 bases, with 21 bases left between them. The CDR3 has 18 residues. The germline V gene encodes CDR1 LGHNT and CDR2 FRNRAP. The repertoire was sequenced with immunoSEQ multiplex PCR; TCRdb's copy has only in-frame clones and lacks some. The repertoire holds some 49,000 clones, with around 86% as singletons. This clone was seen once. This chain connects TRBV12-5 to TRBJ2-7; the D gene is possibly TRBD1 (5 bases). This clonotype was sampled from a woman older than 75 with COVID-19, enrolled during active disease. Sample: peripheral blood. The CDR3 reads CASGLALLRPQATYEQYF. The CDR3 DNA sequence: TGTGCTAGTGGTTTGGCCTTACTACGCCCACAGGCCACCTACGAGCAGTACTTC. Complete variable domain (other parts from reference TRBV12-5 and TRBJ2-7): DARVTQTPRHKVTEMGQEVTMRCQPILGHNTVFWYRQTMMQGLELLAYFRNRAPLDDSGMPKDRFSAEMPDATLATLKIQPSEPRDSAVYFCASGLALLRPQATYEQYFGPGTRLTVT.